The source of this T cell receptor beta chain is a study of cytomegalovirus exposure and HLA in healthy donors. The CDR3 runs to 15 residues. V shed 2 bases, J shed 4 bases, and the junction held 2 bases outside the gene matches. From germline, CDR1 is MNHNY and CDR2 SVGAGI (reference sequence). Clones were sequenced by immunoSEQ multiplex PCR, and TCRdb holds only the in-frame ones, with some missing. The data show some 180,000 clones, around 86% seen once. The V and J genes are TRBV6-6 and TRBJ1-1, with 12 bases aligning to TRBD1. The clonotype originates from a man between 25 and 39 years old in good health and CMV-seropositive. The material sequenced was PBMCs. The CDR3 protein is CASSYGGQGATEAFF. The DNA of the CDR3 is TGTGCCAGCAGTTACGGGGGACAGGGGGCCACTGAAGCTTTCTTT.